This TCR beta chain originates from a study of cytomegalovirus exposure and HLA in healthy donors. Study conclusions and caveats: Investigators reported some 150 TCR beta chains as tied to cytomegalovirus. Cytomegalovirus status was reportedly diagnosed by the classifier with high sensitivity and specificity.

The CDR3 spans 15 residues. V was pared by 4 bases and J by 7 bases, with 10 bases of the junction left unmatched. The V gene's germline CDR1 is SGDLS and CDR2 YYNGEE. A remark on this clone: Its antigen remains unidentified.

Sequencing was performed with immunoSEQ multiplex PCR; in TCRdb, only in-frame clones are kept and a portion is missing. The sample consists of over 150,000 clones, about 90% of them appearing once. Sequencing used PBMCs. The chain joins TRBV9 to TRBJ2-1; TRBD2 aligns across 8 bases. This receptor was obtained from a woman between 18 and 29 years old in good health and CMV-seropositive. The CDR3 DNA sequence: TGTGCCAGCAGCAACGGACTAGAGCGGGGGAATGAGCAGTTCTTC. It yields the protein CASSNGLERGNEQFF.